The entry below gives a single TCR beta chain sequence along with its context. Its antigen remains unidentified. The V end was cut by 5 bases, the J end by 4 bases, with 16 bases between. Germline CDR1 reads SGHDT; CDR2 reads YYEEEE. CDR3 length: 15 amino acids. The sample comes from a study of shared clonotypes between healthy human individuals. Findings and limits, study-wide: Memory subsets generally showed lower estimated richness than naive subsets. Limited genetic and exposure-history diversity came from having few donors. Sampling used blood alone; tissue repertoires probably differ.

Naive CD8 populations comprised CD45RO-negative cells positively selected for CCR7, excluding terminally differentiated effector memory CD45RA+ cells. This was a deep-level run. Method: immunoSEQ multiplex PCR; TCRdb's copy keeps in-frame clones and lacks some. The sample gives around 1.9 million clones, about 94% of which show up once; approximately 1.7% is in the top ten. This sequence was found in a man younger than 35 in good health. Some clones in this sample may be carry-over from other donors' samples. The rearrangement joins TRBV5-6 to TRBJ2-1; D is possibly TRBD1 (7 bases). The specimen sequenced was naive CD8+ T cells from PBMCs. The CDR3 sequence is CASSVRGRWYNEQFF. CDR3 DNA: TGTGCCAGCAGTGTCAGGGGGAGGTGGTACAATGAGCAGTTCTTC.